This TCR beta chain was found in a study of blood T cell repertoires in COVID-19 (dated by TCRdb to about 2020). About the full investigation: Collaborator samples came from the United States, Italy and Spain and covered acute and convalescent phases of COVID-19. Sample metadata almost always included a de-identified subject ID, COVID-19 status, age in years and sex. The prospective study material was composed of cDNA or gDNA derived from T cells, B-cell-depleted T cells, or PBMCs. The repertoires were made available in a free public database intended to serve as a resource for research on the immune response to SARS-CoV-2. HLA class I and class II types, where available, came from metadata supplied by the sample provider rather than from assay-based typing. The samples were drawn from two sources: the first 160 participants of the ongoing ImmuneRACE study, and 1,200 or so subjects contributed by 6 global collaborators. Subjects who had been exposed to COVID-19, were actively infected with it, or had recovered from it provided the deeply sampled blood TCRbeta repertoires that made up the dataset. The investigation overall reported the following: How much clinical and demographic metadata was included differed by source and by participant, and the metadata was provided uncurated.

With respect to this clone: Its antigen is unknown. Per-base qualities were not stored, and no clone one base away is much larger.

Collaborating institutions collected whole blood in K2EDTA tubes following their own protocols. Collaborator samples were shipped for TCRbeta analysis as frozen whole blood, isolated PBMCs, or DNA extracted from either sample type. Trimming leaves V shorter by 0 bases and J shorter by 7 bases, with the junction holding 1 base beyond the gene matches. CDR1 and CDR2 are read off the germline V gene (reference sequence) as LNHNV and YYDKDF. Including cysteine and phenylalanine, the CDR3 has 15 amino acids. Just CDR3 DNA is preserved here, 45 bases in frame from base 1. TCRbeta CDR3 regions were amplified from genomic DNA using the immunoSEQ Assay, a bias-controlled multiplex PCR. The paper's data handling went like this. The number of nucleated cells in each sample was estimated by amplification of reference gene primers within the assay. Sequence reads were collapsed and filtered to measure the absolute abundance of every unique TCRbeta CDR3 rearrangement. For each sample, productive Simpson clonality was calculated as the square root of Simpson's diversity index across productive rearrangements. Here the immuneACCESS table is served through TCRdb, limited to in-frame sequences with V and J called. Missing clones are a known gap in these copies; in checked studies unresolved V genes cover under half, and the rest lacks a known reason. The V and J calls and the clone size are those of that table, but D and trimming were determined from the DNA. This sample lists approximately 34,000 clones; 80% were detected once. In total, the top ten clones hold over 13% of the sample.

The material sequenced was peripheral blood. This receptor was identified in an older woman with acute or convalescent COVID-19. The sequence links TRBV15 to TRBJ1-4, and 11 bases in between align with TRBD1. CDR3 loop: CATSREGQGVEKLFF. The DNA is TGTGCCACCAGCAGAGAGGGACAGGGGGTTGAAAAACTGTTTTTT. Reference TRBV15 and TRBJ1-4 proteins supply the regions before and after the CDR3; the full variable domain is: DAMVIQNPRYQVTQFGKPVTLSCSQTLNHNVMYWYQQKSSQAPKLLFHYYDKDFNNEADTPDNFQSRRPNTSFCFLDIRSPGLGDTAMYLCATSREGQGVEKLFFGSGTQLSVL.